Given below is one T cell receptor (beta chain) in context. This clone was observed many times. Its antigen specificity is not known. The read ends 3 residues shy of where the CDR3 ends; the end is completed using the germline J gene. CVID samples and control samples contributed equivalent amounts of genomic DNA as sequencing input. For every sample, a 60 bp segment covering the rearranged TCRbeta CDR3 region was amplified and then sequenced. The immunoSEQ assay, a bias-corrected multiplex PCR with high-throughput sequencing, was employed for TCRbeta amplification. The paper's processing steps were these. Every unique nucleotide sequence was considered a clone and was annotated with V, D and J genes, copy number and frequency. Sequences were labeled productive if in frame, and non-productive if out of frame or containing stop codons. As previously described, clonality was calculated on the basis of Shannon's entropy. Mean CDR3 Kyte-Doolittle hydropathy was derived from the predicted amino acid sequences of productive clones. Scaled V gene usage was hierarchically clustered using Manhattan distance and complete linkage with the R hclust function. Sharing of clones by CDR3 amino acid sequence was evaluated by resampling 12 repertoires per group over 100 rounds. The repertoires were screened for about 70 published EBV-specific TCRbeta sequences and around 250 published CMV-specific TCRbeta sequences. A couple of CVID samples yielding fewer than 10,000 sequences were excluded from analysis, leaving more than 35 CVID repertoires. Imported from immuneACCESS, the table was reduced by TCRdb to in-frame sequences with V and J called. These copies leave out some clones; in studies compared against another copy, an unresolved V gene accounts for under half, and the cause of the remainder is not known. For V, J and clone size, that table is used; D and trimming come from the DNA. The sample comprises 15,000 to 20,000 clones, and every one was counted more than once. In total, the top ten clones hold more than 2% of the sample.

This sample is drawn from a study of T cell clonality in common variable immunodeficiency (dated by TCRdb to between 2014 and 2017). Here is what the overall study found, with its caveats: Correlations of repertoire features with clinical complications were constrained by heterogeneity among patients within the CVID cohort. It was noted by the authors that sequencing of the repertoires of T cell subpopulations would be needed to clarify the cause of the increased clonality in CVID. Compared with healthy controls, CVID subjects showed increased TCRbeta clonality (t-test p = 0.018), a feature most characteristic of about a third of subjects. Although equal DNA input was used, an average of about 81,820 unique sequences per sample was obtained for controls, compared with about 31,547 for CVID samples. CVID subjects shared fewer TCRbeta clones with each other than healthy controls did (p < 0.0001). Fewer deletions and N-nucleotide insertions were reportedly observed in CVID TCRbeta sequences, and highly modified clones with 13 or more V deletions were reportedly absent from CVID TCRbeta sequences.

Standard criteria were used to diagnose CVID, namely serum IgG, IgA and/or IgM reduced below the normal range together with specific antibody deficiency. A total of 45 or so subjects (approximately 15 female and 29 male; age range roughly 8 to 65 years, mean age around 41) were included in the CVID group. Predominantly Caucasian heritage was noted among both the CVID patients and the healthy controls. All CVID subjects had received replacement immunoglobulin therapy for at least one year at the time of study participation. No CVID subject was ill or taking immunomodulatory or immunosuppressive medication when blood was collected. Heparinized peripheral whole blood samples of roughly 5 to 9 ml were obtained from each donor. Genomic DNA from adults with common variable immune deficiency (CVID) and from healthy adult controls was used to sequence TCRbeta CDR3 repertoires. To isolate peripheral blood mononuclear cells, diluted blood was subjected to density centrifugation over Hypaque 1077 or Ficoll-Paque. Genomic DNA was obtained from unsorted mononuclear cells using either Qiagen column purification or a centrifugation-based method.

Based on the germline V gene (reference sequence), the CDR1 and CDR2 sequences are MNHEY and SMNVEV. The CDR3 measures 17 amino acids from cysteine to phenylalanine. Shown are 42 bases from within the CDR3, in frame from base 1. Germline trimming amounts to 4 bases on V and 5 bases on J, with 13 as the count of junction bases outside the gene matches. The chain uses TRBV27 and TRBJ2-5, with 10 junctional bases fitting TRBD2. The TCR originated in a human donor with common variable immunodeficiency. The sample taken for sequencing was peripheral blood mononuclear cells. The CDR3 has the sequence CASSSPGLAKVRETQYF. The CDR3 bases that were read are TGTGCCAGCAGTTCACCGGGACTAGCGAAAGTTCGTGAGACC.